These T cell receptor beta chains were read from a single sample in a study of T cell changes during pregnancy in multiple sclerosis. Sequencing used immunoSEQ multiplex PCR; TCRdb keeps in-frame clones, though not all of them. The repertoire holds about 45,000 clones, with approximately 91% as singletons. The sample here was CD4+ T cells from peripheral blood mononuclear cells, taken in the first trimester of pregnancy. All receptors come from a female donor with multiple sclerosis, enrolled in a pregnancy study. Both conserved end residues are part of each CDR3. Each record gives: CDR3 protein, CDR3 DNA, CDR3 length, V gene, J gene, D gene, clone size. A D gene is named only where the DNA matches it firmly. Clone size is not always given. Where it is, it says once, few, many or a class for expanded clones.

cdr3_aa: CASSQVGGEAFF
cdr3_nt: TGTGCCAGCAGCCAAGTGGGAGGGGAAGCTTTCTTT
cdr3_length: 12
v_call: TRBV14
j_call: TRBJ1-1
d_call: .
clone_size: .

cdr3_aa: CASSFTTGRLAGPYEQYF
cdr3_nt: TGTGCCAGCAGCTTCACGACAGGGCGACTAGCGGGACCCTACGAGCAGTACTTC
cdr3_length: 18
v_call: TRBV7-9
j_call: TRBJ2-7
d_call: TRBD2
clone_size: .

cdr3_aa: CASSYQAGGPYEQYF
cdr3_nt: TGCGCCAGCAGTTACCAAGCGGGAGGGCCTTACGAGCAGTACTTC
cdr3_length: 15
v_call: TRBV5-1
j_call: TRBJ2-7
d_call: TRBD2
clone_size: .

cdr3_aa: CASSLLGQGSYEQYF
cdr3_nt: TGTGCCAGCAGTTTATTGGGACAGGGGTCCTACGAGCAGTACTTC
cdr3_length: 15
v_call: TRBV28
j_call: TRBJ2-7
d_call: TRBD1
clone_size: .

cdr3_aa: CASSLSTEAFF
cdr3_nt: TGTGCCAGCAGCCTTAGTACTGAAGCTTTCTTT
cdr3_length: 11
v_call: TRBV9
j_call: TRBJ1-1
d_call: .
clone_size: few

cdr3_aa: CASGLGQGNQPQHF
cdr3_nt: TGTGCTAGTGGTTTGGGACAGGGCAATCAGCCCCAGCATTTT
cdr3_length: 14
v_call: TRBV12-5
j_call: TRBJ1-5
d_call: .
clone_size: .

cdr3_aa: CASSPLPIDRDTEAFF
cdr3_nt: TGTGCCAGCTCACCACTCCCAATTGACCGGGACACTGAAGCTTTCTTT
cdr3_length: 16
v_call: TRBV18
j_call: TRBJ1-1
d_call: .
clone_size: .

cdr3_aa: CASSMGLAIHEQFF
cdr3_nt: TGTGCCAGTAGTATGGGTCTAGCGATCCATGAGCAGTTCTTC
cdr3_length: 14
v_call: TRBV19
j_call: TRBJ2-1
d_call: .
clone_size: .

cdr3_aa: CASRIRVVETQYF
cdr3_nt: TGTGCCAGTAGAATCAGGGTGGTGGAGACCCAGTACTTC
cdr3_length: 13
v_call: TRBV6-1
j_call: TRBJ2-5
d_call: .
clone_size: .

cdr3_aa: CASSLERLSRYTGELFF
cdr3_nt: TGTGCCAGCAGCTTGGAGCGACTTTCGCGATACACCGGGGAGCTGTTTTTT
cdr3_length: 17
v_call: TRBV5-6
j_call: TRBJ2-2
d_call: .
clone_size: once

cdr3_aa: CASSPPNTYEQYF
cdr3_nt: TGTGCCAGCTCACCACCGAACACCTACGAGCAGTACTTC
cdr3_length: 13
v_call: TRBV18
j_call: TRBJ2-7
d_call: .
clone_size: .

cdr3_aa: CASSFLGSNYGYTF
cdr3_nt: TGTGCCAGCAGTTTCCTTGGTAGTAACTATGGCTACACCTTC
cdr3_length: 14
v_call: TRBV6-5
j_call: TRBJ1-2
d_call: .
clone_size: once

cdr3_aa: CASSLGTDLAKNIQYF
cdr3_nt: TGCGCCAGCAGCTTGGGGACAGACCTAGCCAAAAACATTCAGTACTTC
cdr3_length: 16
v_call: TRBV5-1
j_call: TRBJ2-4
d_call: .
clone_size: .

cdr3_aa: CASSLVSGQDSPLHF
cdr3_nt: TGCGCCAGCAGCTTGGTTTCAGGGCAAGATTCACCCCTCCACTTT
cdr3_length: 15
v_call: TRBV5-1
j_call: TRBJ1-6
d_call: .
clone_size: .

cdr3_aa: CASSERQGGTEAFF
cdr3_nt: TGTGCCAGCAGCGAACGACAGGGAGGCACTGAAGCTTTCTTT
cdr3_length: 14
v_call: TRBV11-2
j_call: TRBJ1-1
d_call: TRBD1
clone_size: .

cdr3_aa: CASSSGGATRYSGNTIYF
cdr3_nt: TGTGCCAGCAGCTCCGGGGGGGCGACCCGCTACTCTGGAAACACCATATATTTT
cdr3_length: 18
v_call: TRBV5-8
j_call: TRBJ1-3
d_call: .
clone_size: .

cdr3_aa: CASSAGASGHYEQYF
cdr3_nt: TGTGCCAGCAGCGCAGGGGCCTCGGGGCACTACGAGCAGTACTTC
cdr3_length: 15
v_call: TRBV7-9
j_call: TRBJ2-7
d_call: .
clone_size: once

cdr3_aa: CASSPRTGGVNTEAFF
cdr3_nt: TGCGCCAGCAGCCCTCGGACAGGGGGGGTGAACACTGAAGCTTTCTTT
cdr3_length: 16
v_call: TRBV5-1
j_call: TRBJ1-1
d_call: TRBD1
clone_size: .

cdr3_aa: CASRPPGQRSHEQYF
cdr3_nt: TGTGCCAGCAGACCTCCGGGACAGAGATCTCACGAGCAGTACTTC
cdr3_length: 15
v_call: TRBV6-1
j_call: TRBJ2-7
d_call: TRBD1
clone_size: .

cdr3_aa: CASSRWGETGELFF
cdr3_nt: TGTGCCAGCAGCCGATGGGGGGAGACCGGGGAGCTGTTTTTT
cdr3_length: 14
v_call: TRBV7-9
j_call: TRBJ2-2
d_call: .
clone_size: .

cdr3_aa: CASQGRVGEQYF
cdr3_nt: TGTGCCAGTCAGGGCAGGGTGGGCGAGCAGTACTTC
cdr3_length: 12
v_call: TRBV19
j_call: TRBJ2-7
d_call: .
clone_size: .

cdr3_aa: CASSEARLSLYGYTF
cdr3_nt: TGTGCCAGCAGTGAAGCGCGTCTCTCCCTCTATGGCTACACCTTC
cdr3_length: 15
v_call: TRBV2
j_call: TRBJ1-2
d_call: .
clone_size: .

cdr3_aa: CASSTIGGRVGTGELFF
cdr3_nt: TGTGCCAGCAGTACTATCGGGGGTAGAGTAGGCACCGGGGAGCTGTTTTTT
cdr3_length: 17
v_call: TRBV4-2
j_call: TRBJ2-2
d_call: .
clone_size: .

cdr3_aa: CASSITFTGEQFF
cdr3_nt: TGCGCCAGCAGCATTACCTTTACAGGCGAGCAGTTCTTC
cdr3_length: 13
v_call: TRBV5-1
j_call: TRBJ2-1
d_call: .
clone_size: .

cdr3_aa: CAIWDNNQPQHF
cdr3_nt: TGTGCCATCTGGGACAACAATCAGCCCCAGCATTTT
cdr3_length: 12
v_call: TRBV10-3
j_call: TRBJ1-5
d_call: .
clone_size: .

cdr3_aa: CASSDRWPGDYGYTF
cdr3_nt: TGCGCCAGCAGCGATCGATGGCCCGGGGACTATGGCTACACCTTC
cdr3_length: 15
v_call: TRBV5-1
j_call: TRBJ1-2
d_call: .
clone_size: .

cdr3_aa: CASSPWGLAGVEQYF
cdr3_nt: TGTGCCAGTAGTCCGTGGGGTCTAGCGGGAGTCGAGCAGTACTTC
cdr3_length: 15
v_call: TRBV19
j_call: TRBJ2-7
d_call: TRBD2
clone_size: .

cdr3_aa: CAWSVQGKSQYF
cdr3_nt: TGTGCCTGGAGTGTACAGGGCAAGTCGCAGTATTTT
cdr3_length: 12
v_call: TRBV30
j_call: TRBJ2-3
d_call: .
clone_size: .

cdr3_aa: CASSQGTSGRKLGEQYF
cdr3_nt: TGTGCCAGCAGCCAAGGGACTAGCGGGAGGAAGTTGGGCGAGCAGTACTTC
cdr3_length: 17
v_call: TRBV5-8
j_call: TRBJ2-7
d_call: TRBD2
clone_size: .

cdr3_aa: CASSPETAQPGANVLTF
cdr3_nt: TGTGCCAGCAGCCCGGAGACAGCTCAGCCTGGGGCCAACGTCCTGACTTTC
cdr3_length: 17
v_call: TRBV7-3
j_call: TRBJ2-6
d_call: .
clone_size: .

cdr3_aa: CASRSFGDRGGGYTF
cdr3_nt: TGTGCCAGCCGATCCTTCGGGGACAGGGGTGGGGGCTACACCTTC
cdr3_length: 15
v_call: TRBV27
j_call: TRBJ1-2
d_call: TRBD1
clone_size: .

cdr3_aa: CASSFRVGQPQHF
cdr3_nt: TGTGCCAGCAGCTTCAGGGTGGGTCAGCCCCAGCATTTT
cdr3_length: 13
v_call: TRBV5-6
j_call: TRBJ1-5
d_call: .
clone_size: once

cdr3_aa: CASSLMGGIKGEKLFF
cdr3_nt: TGTGCCAGCTCCCTCATGGGGGGGATAAAGGGCGAAAAACTGTTTTTT
cdr3_length: 16
v_call: TRBV18
j_call: TRBJ1-4
d_call: .
clone_size: .

cdr3_aa: CASSLAGSNYGYTF
cdr3_nt: TGCGCCAGCAGCTTGGCCGGGTCGAACTATGGCTACACCTTC
cdr3_length: 14
v_call: TRBV5-1
j_call: TRBJ1-2
d_call: .
clone_size: .

cdr3_aa: CAWSGREPLYEQYF
cdr3_nt: TGTGCCTGGAGTGGGCGGGAGCCACTCTACGAGCAGTACTTC
cdr3_length: 14
v_call: TRBV30
j_call: TRBJ2-7
d_call: TRBD2
clone_size: .

cdr3_aa: CASSDPERGPRDEQFF
cdr3_nt: TGTGCCAGCAGTGACCCCGAAAGGGGGCCTCGGGATGAGCAGTTCTTC
cdr3_length: 16
v_call: TRBV6-1
j_call: TRBJ2-1
d_call: TRBD1
clone_size: .

cdr3_aa: CATSVGQGAPYEQYF
cdr3_nt: TGTGCCACCAGCGTGGGACAGGGGGCCCCCTACGAGCAGTACTTC
cdr3_length: 15
v_call: TRBV15
j_call: TRBJ2-7
d_call: TRBD1
clone_size: .

cdr3_aa: CASSPRDSPTYNEQFF
cdr3_nt: TGTGCCAGCAGTCCAAGGGACTCCCCCACCTACAATGAGCAGTTCTTC
cdr3_length: 16
v_call: TRBV28
j_call: TRBJ2-1
d_call: .
clone_size: .

cdr3_aa: CASSSRTAGAGELFF
cdr3_nt: TGTGCCAGCAGTTCGAGGACTGCGGGTGCCGGGGAGCTGTTTTTT
cdr3_length: 15
v_call: TRBV2
j_call: TRBJ2-2
d_call: .
clone_size: few

cdr3_aa: CASSQVSFPGANVLTF
cdr3_nt: TGCGCCAGCAGCCAAGTGTCGTTTCCTGGGGCCAACGTCCTGACTTTC
cdr3_length: 16
v_call: TRBV4-3
j_call: TRBJ2-6
d_call: .
clone_size: .

cdr3_aa: CASKAGETAQHF
cdr3_nt: TGTGCCAGCAAGGCAGGCGAGACAGCCCAGCATTTT
cdr3_length: 12
v_call: TRBV2
j_call: TRBJ1-5
d_call: .
clone_size: .

cdr3_aa: CASSVAWQAGVWEQYF
cdr3_nt: TGTGCCAGCAGCGTAGCATGGCAAGCGGGAGTCTGGGAGCAGTACTTC
cdr3_length: 16
v_call: TRBV9
j_call: TRBJ2-7
d_call: TRBD2
clone_size: .

cdr3_aa: CASSPRAGGSYEQYF
cdr3_nt: TGCGCCAGCAGCCCCCGGGCAGGGGGGTCCTACGAGCAGTACTTC
cdr3_length: 15
v_call: TRBV5-1
j_call: TRBJ2-7
d_call: .
clone_size: .

cdr3_aa: CASSIAPLQGTGYTF
cdr3_nt: TGTGCCAGTAGTATAGCCCCCCTCCAGGGAACGGGCTACACCTTC
cdr3_length: 15
v_call: TRBV19
j_call: TRBJ1-2
d_call: .
clone_size: .

cdr3_aa: CASSRGLAGMETQYF
cdr3_nt: TGTGCCAGCAGTCGCGGACTAGCGGGGATGGAGACCCAGTACTTC
cdr3_length: 15
v_call: TRBV6-5
j_call: TRBJ2-5
d_call: TRBD2
clone_size: .

cdr3_aa: CASSLAGRAITEQYF
cdr3_nt: TGTGCCAGCAGCTTAGCCGGGAGGGCCATCACCGAGCAGTACTTC
cdr3_length: 15
v_call: TRBV11-2
j_call: TRBJ2-7
d_call: TRBD2
clone_size: .

cdr3_aa: CASSFYDRVPNEQFF
cdr3_nt: TGCGCCAGCAGCTTTTACGACAGGGTACCCAATGAGCAGTTCTTC
cdr3_length: 15
v_call: TRBV5-1
j_call: TRBJ2-1
d_call: TRBD1
clone_size: .

cdr3_aa: CASSPFSNDEQYF
cdr3_nt: TGTGCCAGCTCACCGTTCTCTAATGACGAGCAGTACTTC
cdr3_length: 13
v_call: TRBV18
j_call: TRBJ2-7
d_call: .
clone_size: few

cdr3_aa: CASSSRGFDTDTQYF
cdr3_nt: TGTGCCAGCAGCTCGCGGGGGTTCGACACAGATACGCAGTATTTT
cdr3_length: 15
v_call: TRBV6-5
j_call: TRBJ2-3
d_call: TRBD2
clone_size: .

cdr3_aa: CASSPQPLTGLQETQYF
cdr3_nt: TGTGCCAGCAGCCCCCAACCACTGACAGGTTTACAAGAGACCCAGTACTTC
cdr3_length: 17
v_call: TRBV7-6
j_call: TRBJ2-5
d_call: .
clone_size: .

cdr3_aa: CASSEAPLPGLAGGDEQYF
cdr3_nt: TGTGCCAGCAGTGAAGCTCCACTTCCCGGACTAGCGGGAGGCGACGAGCAGTACTTC
cdr3_length: 19
v_call: TRBV6-1
j_call: TRBJ2-7
d_call: TRBD2
clone_size: .

cdr3_aa: CATSRGGVEGTEAFF
cdr3_nt: TGTGCCACCAGCAGAGGGGGGGTGGAGGGAACTGAAGCTTTCTTT
cdr3_length: 15
v_call: TRBV15
j_call: TRBJ1-1
d_call: .
clone_size: .

cdr3_aa: CASNGPQTEYLNYGYTF
cdr3_nt: TGTGCCAGCAATGGACCTCAGACAGAATACCTTAACTATGGCTACACCTTC
cdr3_length: 17
v_call: TRBV2
j_call: TRBJ1-2
d_call: .
clone_size: .

cdr3_aa: CASSSPRGSVGNTIYF
cdr3_nt: TGTGCCAGCAGCTCCCCCAGGGGCTCTGTAGGAAACACCATATATTTT
cdr3_length: 16
v_call: TRBV11-2
j_call: TRBJ1-3
d_call: .
clone_size: .

cdr3_aa: CASSRQGAPSDTQYF
cdr3_nt: TGTGCCAGCAGTAGACAGGGGGCGCCGTCAGATACGCAGTATTTT
cdr3_length: 15
v_call: TRBV2
j_call: TRBJ2-3
d_call: TRBD1
clone_size: .

cdr3_aa: CASKRQGAAGYTF
cdr3_nt: TGTGCCAGCAAACGACAGGGGGCCGCTGGCTACACCTTC
cdr3_length: 13
v_call: TRBV19
j_call: TRBJ1-2
d_call: TRBD1
clone_size: once

cdr3_aa: CASSQDAGRGRNIQYF
cdr3_nt: TGCGCCAGCAGCCAAGATGCGGGCAGGGGAAGAAACATTCAGTACTTC
cdr3_length: 16
v_call: TRBV4-1
j_call: TRBJ2-4
d_call: .
clone_size: .

cdr3_aa: CASSVYSGPQHF
cdr3_nt: TGTGCCAGCAGCGTCTACAGCGGGCCCCAGCATTTT
cdr3_length: 12
v_call: TRBV5-8
j_call: TRBJ1-5
d_call: .
clone_size: .

cdr3_aa: CASRSRGCQPQHF
cdr3_nt: TGTGCCAGCAGATCACGGGGTTGTCAGCCCCAGCATTTT
cdr3_length: 13
v_call: TRBV21-1
j_call: TRBJ1-5
d_call: .
clone_size: .